Following are 13 T cell receptor beta chains from one sample sequenced in a study of OX40 agonist ivuxolimab in advanced cancers. Measured with immunoSEQ multiplex PCR; TCRdb has only the in-frame clones, and not every one. The table records 50,000 or so clones, 70% to 90% of them present only once. Sequences were derived from CD4+ or CD8+ T cells sorted from blood, sampled in a trial of the OX40 agonist ivuxolimab. Receptor source: an adult with an advanced solid tumor such as melanoma, head and neck, liver or kidney cancer.

This clone was seen just once. V usage is TRBV2 and J usage is TRBJ2-5; 8 bases agree with TRBD2. V was clipped by 8 bases and J by 4 bases; unmatched bases: 18. This CDR3 is built from 17 residues. In germline, CDR1 is SNHLY, CDR2 FYNNEI. The CDR3 protein is CASGPLREGPRRETQYF. In DNA form, the CDR3 reads TGTGCCAGCGGCCCCCTACGGGAGGGCCCTCGGCGAGAGACCCAGTACTTC.

J is TRBJ1-5 and V is TRBV5-5; D is ambiguous. Trimming took 0 bases from V and 0 from J, leaving 10 bases between them. The germline V gene encodes CDR1 SGHKS and CDR2 YYEKEE (reference sequence). This CDR3 has 16 amino acids. CDR3 coding DNA: TGTGCCAGCAGCTTGGTGGGCGCCGGTAGCAATCAGCCCCAGCATTTT. Encoded protein: CASSLVGAGSNQPQHF. Full variable domain (remainder filled in from reference TRBV5-5 and TRBJ1-5): DAGVTQSPTHLIKTRGQQVTLRCSPISGHKSVSWYQQVLGQGPQFIFQYYEKEERGRGNFPDRFSARQFPNYSSELNVNALLLGDSALYLCASSLVGAGSNQPQHFGDGTRLSIL.

J is TRBJ1-2 and V is TRBV18, with no clear D. Germline V lookup: CDR1 KGHSH, CDR2 LQKENI. Trimming shortened V by 3 bases and J by 5 bases, and 22 bases separated the two germline ends. CDR3 length: 17 residues. The CDR3 DNA reads TGTGCCAGCTCACCCCAATCGGGCCACTCTCTTGGGTATGGCTACACCTTC. Amino acid sequence: CASSPQSGHSLGYGYTF.

The chain employs TRBV5-1 and TRBJ2-5; 8 bases are a match to TRBD2. From germline, CDR1 is SGHRS and CDR2 YFSETQ. The CDR3 contains 15 residues. With V trimmed by 0 bases and J by 5 bases, 6 bases remained unmatched. The CDR3 DNA reads as TGCGCCAGCAGCTTGGGCGGGGGGTCAGAGGAGACCCAGTACTTC. Its protein is CASSLGGGSEETQYF. Supplemented by reference TRBV5-1 and TRBJ2-5, the full variable domain reads KAGVTQTPRYLIKTRGQQVTLSCSPISGHRSVSWYQQTPGQGLQFLFEYFSETQRNKGNFPGRFSGRQFSNSRSEMNVSTLELGDSALYLCASSLGGGSEETQYFGPGTRLLVL.

V gene TRBV10-2 combines with J gene TRBJ2-1; the D gene is possibly TRBD1 (6 bases). Germline values: CDR1 WSHSY, CDR2 SAAADI. CDR3 length: 16 residues. V lost 10 bases and J lost 1, with 20 bases in between. Here the CDR3 reads CATGISGQSSYNEQFF. In DNA, the CDR3 is TGCGCCACGGGGATCTCGGGACAATCTTCCTACAATGAGCAGTTCTTC.

The V and J genes are TRBV7-2 and TRBJ2-7; possible D gene TRBD2, 7 bases. This CDR3 spans 15 amino acids. CDR1 is SGHTA and CDR2 is FQGNSA in the germline V gene. Trimming took off 5 bases at V and 1 base at J, with 15 bases between the two ends. CDR3 loop: CASSKNGGPSYEQYF. CDR3 nucleotide sequence: TGTGCCAGCAGCAAAAACGGGGGGCCTTCCTACGAGCAGTACTTC.

The rearrangement uses TRBV29-1 and TRBJ1-4; D possibly corresponds to TRBD1 (5 bases). Trimming cost V 4 bases and J 6 bases, with 12 bases left between them. Germline V gene sequence: CDR1 SQVTM, CDR2 ANQGSEA. The CDR3 spans 13 residues. Here the CDR3 DNA reads TGCAGCGTTGTTGGAGGGGACTATGAAAAACTGTTTTTT. Its protein product is CSVVGGDYEKLFF.

The rearrangement links TRBV9 to TRBJ1-3; D unclear. Per the germline V gene, CDR1 is SGDLS and CDR2 is YYNGEE. CDR3 size: 15 residues. V lost 3 bases to trimming and J lost 9 bases, with 19 bases between them. The CDR3 reads CASSAERASPGTIYF. In nucleotides, the CDR3 is TGTGCCAGCAGCGCTGAACGGGCCTCCCCTGGCACCATATATTTT.

The chain couples TRBV6-5 to TRBJ1-5, with D uncertain. Trimming left V 0 bases short and J 6 bases short, with 15 bases between. The germline CDR1 and CDR2 sequences are MNHEY and SVGAGI. The CDR3 spans 16 residues. CDR3 sequence reads: CASSYSGPDGRQPQHF. For the CDR3, the DNA is TGTGCCAGCAGTTACTCCGGACCAGATGGACGTCAGCCCCAGCATTTT.

This clone turned up a few times. V gene TRBV30 combines with J gene TRBJ1-1; possible D gene TRBD1, 6 bases. The V gene's germline CDR1 is GTSNPN and CDR2 SVGIG (reference sequence). This CDR3 spans 13 amino acids. Trimming stripped 0 bases from V and 1 base from J, with 6 bases between. CDR3 nucleotides: TGTGCCTGGAGTGTACAGGGGAACACTGAAGCTTTCTTT. Protein sequence: CAWSVQGNTEAFF.

The chain joins TRBV7-8 to TRBJ2-1; D might be TRBD2 (5 bases). The CDR3 loop spans 16 amino acids. Trimming cost V 1 base and J 2 bases, with 12 bases left between them. From germline, CDR1 is SGHVS and CDR2 FQNEAQ. This CDR3 is CASSLVILATYNEQFF. The CDR3 region has the DNA TGTGCCAGCAGCTTAGTCATCCTAGCTACCTACAATGAGCAGTTCTTC.

This chain uses TRBV18 with TRBJ2-5; D remains ambiguous. This CDR3 has 13 residues. The V gene lost 6 bases and the J gene lost 3 bases, with 11 bases spanning the gap. CDR1 KGHSH and CDR2 LQKENI come from the germline V gene. Here the CDR3 reads CASSPDFEETQYF. Written as DNA, the CDR3 is TGTGCCAGCTCCCCCGACTTCGAAGAGACCCAGTACTTC. The whole variable domain, remainder taken from reference TRBV18 and TRBJ2-5, is NAGVMQNPRHLVRRRGQEARLRCSPMKGHSHVYWYRQLPEEGLKFMVYLQKENIIDESGMPKERFSAEFPKEGPSILRIQQVVRGDSAAYFCASSPDFEETQYFGPGTRLLVL.

The gene calls are TRBV7-2 and TRBJ2-7; 12 bases are a match to TRBD2. This CDR3 spans 14 amino acids. From germline, CDR1 is SGHTA and CDR2 FQGNSA. V dropped 6 bases and J dropped 4; count of bases not matched to a gene: 4. The CDR3 protein is CASSMGLAGYEQYF. DNA for the CDR3: TGTGCCAGCAGTATGGGACTAGCGGGTTACGAGCAGTACTTC. The complete variable domain, with remaining parts taken from reference TRBV7-2 and TRBJ2-7, reads GAGVSQSPSNKVTEKGKDVELRCDPISGHTALYWYRQSLGQGLEFLIYFQGNSAPDKSGLPSDRFSAERTGGSVSTLTIQRTQQEDSAVYLCASSMGLAGYEQYFGPGTRLTVT.